The sequence of this T cell receptor (beta chain) was determined in a study of response to subunit inactivated influenza vaccine. Study-wide points: That few new T cells are recruited by each seasonal influenza vaccination was the authors' suggestion.

The CDR3 sequence is 16 residues long. CDR1 is MGHDK and CDR2 is SYGVNS in the germline V gene. Trimming at V came to 3 bases and at J to 7 bases, leaving 10 bases not matched to a gene. TCRdb re-analysed the RT-PCR reads in MiXCR, keeping a single row per CDR3 protein. The sample has fewer than 600,000 distinct CDR3 sequences, 7.2% seen once. This clonotype appeared many times. The antigen is not known. The source of this sequence is a man aged 50-75 years who received an inactivated influenza vaccine. The V call is TRBV25-1, the J call TRBJ1-4; 8 bases are a match to TRBD1. Sequencing was performed on PBMCs from blood, taken about 24 months after vaccination. The CDR3 spells CASSDDRTGRIEKLFF. DNA of the CDR3: TGTGCCAGCAGTGACGACAGGACAGGGCGGATTGAAAAACTGTTTTTT.